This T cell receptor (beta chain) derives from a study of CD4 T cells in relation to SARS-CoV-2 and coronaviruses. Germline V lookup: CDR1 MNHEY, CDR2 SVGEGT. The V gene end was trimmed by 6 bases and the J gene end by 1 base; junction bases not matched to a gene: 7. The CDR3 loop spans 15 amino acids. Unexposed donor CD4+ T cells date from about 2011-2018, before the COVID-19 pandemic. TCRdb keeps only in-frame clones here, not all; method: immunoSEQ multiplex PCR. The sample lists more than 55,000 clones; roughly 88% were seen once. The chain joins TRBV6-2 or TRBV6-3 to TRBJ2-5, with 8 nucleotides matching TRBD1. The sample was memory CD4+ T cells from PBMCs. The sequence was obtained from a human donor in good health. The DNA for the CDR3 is TGTGCCAGCAGCCGACCTGGGACAGGCCAAGAGACCCAGTACTTC. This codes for CASSRPGTGQETQYF.